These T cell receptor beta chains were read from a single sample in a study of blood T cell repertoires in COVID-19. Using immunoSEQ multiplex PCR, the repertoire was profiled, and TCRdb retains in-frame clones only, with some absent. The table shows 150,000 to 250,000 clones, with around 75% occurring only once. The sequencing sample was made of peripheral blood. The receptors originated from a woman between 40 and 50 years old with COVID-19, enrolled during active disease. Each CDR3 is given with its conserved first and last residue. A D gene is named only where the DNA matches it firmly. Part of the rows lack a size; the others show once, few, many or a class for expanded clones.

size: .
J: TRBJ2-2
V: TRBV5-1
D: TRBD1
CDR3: CASSRAGQGATTGELFF
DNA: TGCGCCAGCAGCCGCGCCGGACAGGGGGCTACCACCGGGGAGCTGTTTTTT

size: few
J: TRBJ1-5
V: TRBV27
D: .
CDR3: CASSFLNQPQHF
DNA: TGTGCCAGCAGTTTCCTGAATCAGCCCCAGCATTTT

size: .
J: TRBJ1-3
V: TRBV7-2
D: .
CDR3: CASSLVASGNTIYF
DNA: TGTGCCAGCAGCTTAGTGGCCTCTGGAAACACCATATATTTT

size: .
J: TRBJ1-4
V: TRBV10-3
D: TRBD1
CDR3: CAISENRGTNEKLFF
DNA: TGTGCCATCAGTGAAAACAGGGGGACTAATGAAAAACTGTTTTTT

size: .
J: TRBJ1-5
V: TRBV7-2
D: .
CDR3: CASSSGWGESQPQHF
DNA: TGTGCCAGCAGCTCAGGATGGGGGGAGAGTCAGCCCCAGCATTTT

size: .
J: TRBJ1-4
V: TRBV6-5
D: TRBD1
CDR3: CASRPVTGGGEKLFF
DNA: TGTGCCAGCAGACCTGTAACAGGGGGCGGCGAAAAACTGTTTTTT

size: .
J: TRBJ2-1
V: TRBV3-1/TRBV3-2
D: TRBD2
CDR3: CASSLLSSGEQFF
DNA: TGTGCCAGCAGCCTTCTATCTAGCGGGGAGCAGTTCTTC

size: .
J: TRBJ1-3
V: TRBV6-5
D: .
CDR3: CASRAPPGNTIYF
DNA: TGTGCCAGCAGGGCACCCCCGGGAAACACCATATATTTT

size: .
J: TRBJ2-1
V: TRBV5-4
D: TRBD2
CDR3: CASSPLAGEVEQFF
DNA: TGTGCCAGCAGCCCACTAGCGGGAGAAGTTGAGCAGTTCTTC

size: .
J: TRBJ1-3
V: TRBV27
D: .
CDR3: CASSLRGTGNTIYF
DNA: TGTGCCAGCAGTTTAAGAGGAACTGGAAACACCATATATTTT

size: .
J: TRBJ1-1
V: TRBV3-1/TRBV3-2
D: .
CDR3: CASSQGSQGTAFF
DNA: TGTGCCAGCAGCCAAGGTTCCCAGGGTACGGCTTTCTTT

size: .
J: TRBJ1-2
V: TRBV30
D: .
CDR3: CAWSQGWDGYTF
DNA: TGTGCCTGGAGTCAGGGATGGGATGGCTACACCTTC

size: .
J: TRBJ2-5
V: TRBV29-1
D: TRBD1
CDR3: CSVPQGWETQYF
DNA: TGCAGCGTTCCACAGGGGTGGGAGACCCAGTACTTC

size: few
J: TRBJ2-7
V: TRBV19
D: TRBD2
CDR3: CASSIFLAGIDEQYF
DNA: TGTGCCAGTAGTATATTTCTAGCGGGAATCGACGAGCAGTACTTC

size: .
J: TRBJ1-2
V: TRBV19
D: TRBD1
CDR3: CASSFLQGNGYTF
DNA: TGTGCCAGTAGTTTCTTACAGGGGAATGGCTACACCTTC

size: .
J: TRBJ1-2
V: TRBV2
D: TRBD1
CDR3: CATTRGDGYTF
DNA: TGTGCCACTACCAGGGGGGATGGCTACACCTTC

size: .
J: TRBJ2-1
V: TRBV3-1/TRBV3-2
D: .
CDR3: CASSQDTSRYNEQFF
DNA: TGTGCCAGCAGCCAAGACACCTCCCGGTACAATGAGCAGTTCTTC

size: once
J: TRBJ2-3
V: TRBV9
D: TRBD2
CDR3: CASSVAGGGASDTQYF
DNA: TGTGCCAGCAGCGTAGCGGGCGGGGGGGCCTCAGATACGCAGTATTTT

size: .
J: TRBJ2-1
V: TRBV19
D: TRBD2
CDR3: CASGGSGRRKGGNEQFF
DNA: TGTGCCTCCGGGGGAAGCGGGAGACGAAAAGGCGGGAATGAGCAGTTCTTC